This T cell receptor beta chain was retrieved from a study of control samples from healthy donors and cancer patients. This table comes from immunoSEQ multiplex PCR, and its TCRdb copy is limited to in-frame clones, with some not included. The table lists approximately 160,000 clones, approximately 94% of them singletons. The origin of this receptor is a young woman in good health. Input material: blood.

The CDR3 reads CASSRTSGRTDTQYF. DNA for the CDR3: TGTGCCAGCAGCCGGACTAGCGGGCGCACAGATACGCAGTATTTT. The chain employs TRBV7-2 and TRBJ2-3, with 11 bases that match TRBD2. The germline CDR1 and CDR2 sequences are SGHTA and FQGNSA. The junction had 2 bases not matched to a gene; V was cut back by 5 bases and J by 1 base. The CDR3 extends over 15 amino acids.